The source of this TCR beta chain is a study of blood T cell repertoires in COVID-19. Profiled with immunoSEQ multiplex PCR; TCRdb holds only in-frame clones, not every one. The table includes 130,000 to 150,000 clones, around 82% detected once. This CDR3 contains 15 residues. Germline V gives CDR1 MNHNY, CDR2 SVGAGI (reference sequence). V lost 3 bases and J lost 3, with 14 bases in between. The sequenced material came from peripheral blood. This chain joins TRBV6-6 and TRBJ1-1; possible D gene TRBD1, 6 bases. The TCR originated in a woman aged 45-59 years with acute or convalescent COVID-19. Written as DNA, the CDR3 is TGTGCCAGCAGTTATCGGACAGAAAGGGACACTGAAGCTTTCTTT. It translates to CASSYRTERDTEAFF.